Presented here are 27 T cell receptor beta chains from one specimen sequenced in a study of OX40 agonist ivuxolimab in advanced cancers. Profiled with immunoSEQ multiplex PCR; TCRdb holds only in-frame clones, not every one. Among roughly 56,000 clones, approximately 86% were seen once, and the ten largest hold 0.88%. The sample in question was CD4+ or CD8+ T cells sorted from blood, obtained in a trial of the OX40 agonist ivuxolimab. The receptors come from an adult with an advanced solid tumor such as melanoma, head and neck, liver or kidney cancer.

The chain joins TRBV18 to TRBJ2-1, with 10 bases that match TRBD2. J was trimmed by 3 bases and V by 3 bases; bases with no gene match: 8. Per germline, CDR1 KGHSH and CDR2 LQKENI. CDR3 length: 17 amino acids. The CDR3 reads CASSPRGAGGSYNEQFF. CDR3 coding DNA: TGTGCCAGCTCACCCCGGGGAGCGGGAGGGAGCTACAATGAGCAGTTCTTC.

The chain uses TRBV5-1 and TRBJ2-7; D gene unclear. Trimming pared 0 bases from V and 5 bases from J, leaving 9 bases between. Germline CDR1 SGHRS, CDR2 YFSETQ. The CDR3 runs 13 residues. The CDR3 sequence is CASSLGVANEQYF. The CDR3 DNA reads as TGCGCCAGCAGCTTGGGGGTAGCCAACGAGCAGTACTTC.

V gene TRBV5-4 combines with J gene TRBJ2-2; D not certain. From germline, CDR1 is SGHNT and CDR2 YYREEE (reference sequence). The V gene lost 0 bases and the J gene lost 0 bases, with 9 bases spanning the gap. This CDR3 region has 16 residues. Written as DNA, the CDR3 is TGTGCCAGCAGCTTGGGGGCGGCGACGAACACCGGGGAGCTGTTTTTT. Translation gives CASSLGAATNTGELFF.

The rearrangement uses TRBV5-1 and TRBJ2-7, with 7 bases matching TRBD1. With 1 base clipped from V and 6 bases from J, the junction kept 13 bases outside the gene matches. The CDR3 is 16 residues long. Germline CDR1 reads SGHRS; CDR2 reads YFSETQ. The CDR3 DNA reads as TGCGCCAGCAGCTTGTCCTACTTCGGACAGGCACCCGAGCAGTACTTC. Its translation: CASSLSYFGQAPEQYF.

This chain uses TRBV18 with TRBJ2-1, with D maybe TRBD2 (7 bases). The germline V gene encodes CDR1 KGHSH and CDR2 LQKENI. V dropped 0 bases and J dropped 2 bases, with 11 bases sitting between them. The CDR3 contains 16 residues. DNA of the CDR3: TGTGCCAGCTCACCACCGTCGGGGGGCGCCTACAATGAGCAGTTCTTC. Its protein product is CASSPPSGGAYNEQFF.

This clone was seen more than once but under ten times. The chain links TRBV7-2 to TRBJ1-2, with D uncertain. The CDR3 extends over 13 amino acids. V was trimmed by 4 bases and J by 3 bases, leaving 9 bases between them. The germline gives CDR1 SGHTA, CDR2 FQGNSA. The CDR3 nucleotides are TGTGCCAGCAGCTCTTCCCGGGACTATGGCTACACCTTC. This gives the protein CASSSSRDYGYTF.

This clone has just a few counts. CDR3 in DNA: TGTGCCAGCAGCCCTGCTACCGGGGAGCTGTTTTTT. Translated, it gives CASSPATGELFF. The chain combines TRBV7-2 with TRBJ2-2; no definite D call. CDR3 length: 12 amino acids. The V gene lost 5 bases and the J gene lost 5 bases, with 6 bases spanning the gap. Germline-derived CDR1 and CDR2 are SGHTA and FQGNSA.

CDR3 residues: CASSLSGDYGYTF. The CDR3 DNA reads TGTGCCAGCAGCTTGTCGGGGGATTATGGCTACACCTTC. This chain links TRBV5-4 with TRBJ1-2, with D perhaps matching TRBD1 (5 bases). The V gene lost 1 base and the J gene lost 5 bases, with 9 bases spanning the gap. The CDR3 is 13 amino acids. Germline lookup yields CDR1 SGHNT and CDR2 YYREEE (reference sequence).

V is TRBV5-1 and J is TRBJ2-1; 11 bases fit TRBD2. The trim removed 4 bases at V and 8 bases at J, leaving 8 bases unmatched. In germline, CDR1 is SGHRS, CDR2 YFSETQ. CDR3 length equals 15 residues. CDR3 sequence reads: CASSPGLAGTDEQFF. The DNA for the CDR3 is TGCGCCAGCAGCCCAGGACTAGCGGGCACGGATGAGCAGTTCTTC.

The CDR3: CASSLGLAGGQETQYF. The CDR3 DNA sequence: TGCGCCAGCAGCCTGGGACTAGCGGGGGGACAAGAGACCCAGTACTTC. The chain couples TRBV5-1 to TRBJ2-5; 15 bases agree with TRBD2. After removal of 4 bases from V and 2 bases from J, the junction contained 3 bases not matched to a gene. The V gene's germline CDR1 is SGHRS and CDR2 YFSETQ. The CDR3 spans 16 residues.

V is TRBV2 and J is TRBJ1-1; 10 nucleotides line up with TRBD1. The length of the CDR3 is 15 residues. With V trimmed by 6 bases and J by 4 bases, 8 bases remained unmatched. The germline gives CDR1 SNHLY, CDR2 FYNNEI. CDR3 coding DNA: TGTGCCAGCAGAGTTCTGGGGACAGGGGCCACTGAAGCTTTCTTT. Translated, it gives CASRVLGTGATEAFF.

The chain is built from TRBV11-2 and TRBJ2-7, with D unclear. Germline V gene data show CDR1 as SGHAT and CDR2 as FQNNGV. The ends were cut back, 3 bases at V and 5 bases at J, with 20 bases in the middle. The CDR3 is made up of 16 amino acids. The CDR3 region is CASSLNPPKRSDEQYF. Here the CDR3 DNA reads TGTGCCAGCAGCTTGAACCCTCCAAAAAGGTCGGACGAGCAGTACTTC.

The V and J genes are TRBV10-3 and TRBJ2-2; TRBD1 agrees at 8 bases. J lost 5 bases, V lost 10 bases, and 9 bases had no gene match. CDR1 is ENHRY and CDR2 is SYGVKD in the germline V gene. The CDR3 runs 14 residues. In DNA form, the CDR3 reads TGTGCCACCAGGGGACAGGTCCTAACCGGGGAGCTGTTTTTT. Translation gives CATRGQVLTGELFF.

The CDR3 spells CASSLVYRNTEAFF. For the CDR3, the DNA is TGTGCCAGCAGCTTAGTGTACAGGAACACTGAAGCTTTCTTT. The chain uses TRBV11-1 and TRBJ1-1; D is undetermined. Trimming shortened V by 1 base and J by 1 base, and 7 bases separated the two germline ends. This CDR3 contains 14 residues. The V gene's germline CDR1 is SGHAT and CDR2 FQDESV (reference sequence).

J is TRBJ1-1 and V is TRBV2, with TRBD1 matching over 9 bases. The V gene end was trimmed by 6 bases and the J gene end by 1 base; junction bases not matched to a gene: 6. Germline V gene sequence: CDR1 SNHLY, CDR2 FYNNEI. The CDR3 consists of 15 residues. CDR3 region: CASRSNRGPNTEAFF. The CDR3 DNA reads TGTGCCAGCAGGTCCAACAGGGGGCCGAACACTGAAGCTTTCTTT.

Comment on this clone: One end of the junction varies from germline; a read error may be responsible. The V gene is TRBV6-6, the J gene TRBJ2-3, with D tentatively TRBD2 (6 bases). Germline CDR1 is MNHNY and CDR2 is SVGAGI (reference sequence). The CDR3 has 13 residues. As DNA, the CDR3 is TGTGCCAGCAGTCAACGGAGGGACTCCCCGGTGGGTTTT. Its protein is CASSQRRDSPVGF.

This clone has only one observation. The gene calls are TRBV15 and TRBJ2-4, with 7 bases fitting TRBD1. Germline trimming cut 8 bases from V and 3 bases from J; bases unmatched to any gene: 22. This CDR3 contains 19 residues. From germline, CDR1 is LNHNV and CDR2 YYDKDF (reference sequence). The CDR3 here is CATLEGGETGAPSKNIQYF. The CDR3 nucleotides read TGTGCCACCCTCGAAGGAGGCGAAACAGGGGCACCCAGCAAAAACATTCAGTACTTC. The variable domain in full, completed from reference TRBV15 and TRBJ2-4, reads DAMVIQNPRYQVTQFGKPVTLSCSQTLNHNVMYWYQQKSSQAPKLLFHYYDKDFNNEADTPDNFQSRRPNTSFCFLDIRSPGLGDTAMYLCATLEGGETGAPSKNIQYFGAGTRLSVL.

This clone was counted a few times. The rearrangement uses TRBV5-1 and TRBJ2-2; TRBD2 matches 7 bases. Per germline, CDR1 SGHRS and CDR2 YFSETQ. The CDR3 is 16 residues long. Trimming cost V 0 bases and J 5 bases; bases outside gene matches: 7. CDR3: CASSLGGGVGTGELFF. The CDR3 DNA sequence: TGCGCCAGCAGCTTGGGCGGGGGAGTAGGAACCGGGGAGCTGTTTTTT. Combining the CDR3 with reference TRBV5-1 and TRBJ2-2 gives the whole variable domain KAGVTQTPRYLIKTRGQQVTLSCSPISGHRSVSWYQQTPGQGLQFLFEYFSETQRNKGNFPGRFSGRQFSNSRSEMNVSTLELGDSALYLCASSLGGGVGTGELFFGEGSRLTVL.

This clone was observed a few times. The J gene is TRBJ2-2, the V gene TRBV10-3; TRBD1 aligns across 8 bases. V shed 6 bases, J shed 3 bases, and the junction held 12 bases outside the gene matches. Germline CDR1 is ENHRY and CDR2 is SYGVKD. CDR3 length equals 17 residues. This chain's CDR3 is CAISSGTGPPHTGELFF. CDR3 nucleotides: TGTGCCATCAGCTCCGGGACAGGCCCGCCTCACACCGGGGAGCTGTTTTTT.

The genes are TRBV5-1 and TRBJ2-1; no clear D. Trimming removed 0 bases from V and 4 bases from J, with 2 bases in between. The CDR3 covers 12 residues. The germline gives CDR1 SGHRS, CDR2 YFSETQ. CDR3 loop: CASSLEYNEQFF. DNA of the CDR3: TGCGCCAGCAGCTTGGAGTACAATGAGCAGTTCTTC.

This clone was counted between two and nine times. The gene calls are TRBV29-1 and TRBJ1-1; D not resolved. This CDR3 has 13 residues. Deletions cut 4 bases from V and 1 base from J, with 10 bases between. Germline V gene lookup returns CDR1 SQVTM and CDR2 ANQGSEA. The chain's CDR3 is CSVAGSGNTEAFF. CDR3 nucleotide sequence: TGCAGCGTTGCTGGTAGTGGGAACACTGAAGCTTTCTTT.

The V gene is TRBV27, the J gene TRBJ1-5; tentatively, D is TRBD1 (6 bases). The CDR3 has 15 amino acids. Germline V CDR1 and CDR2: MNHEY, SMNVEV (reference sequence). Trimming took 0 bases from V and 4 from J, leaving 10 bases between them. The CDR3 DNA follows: TGTGCCAGCAGTTTATCACAGGGAAGGAATCAGCCCCAGCATTTT. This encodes CASSLSQGRNQPQHF.

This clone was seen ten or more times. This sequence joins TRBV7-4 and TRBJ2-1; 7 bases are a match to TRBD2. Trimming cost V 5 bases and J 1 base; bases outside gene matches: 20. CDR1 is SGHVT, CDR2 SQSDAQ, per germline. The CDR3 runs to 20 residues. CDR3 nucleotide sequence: TGTGCCAGCAGCCGCGGGGTGGGACTACCACGGGGTTGGTCCTACAATGAGCAGTTCTTC. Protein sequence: CASSRGVGLPRGWSYNEQFF.

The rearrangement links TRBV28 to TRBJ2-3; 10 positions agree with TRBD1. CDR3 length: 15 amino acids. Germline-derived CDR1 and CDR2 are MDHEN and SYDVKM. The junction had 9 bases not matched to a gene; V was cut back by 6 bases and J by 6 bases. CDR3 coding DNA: TGTGCCAGCAGCACGACAGGGGGCTCAAAGGATACGCAGTATTTT. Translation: CASSTTGGSKDTQYF.

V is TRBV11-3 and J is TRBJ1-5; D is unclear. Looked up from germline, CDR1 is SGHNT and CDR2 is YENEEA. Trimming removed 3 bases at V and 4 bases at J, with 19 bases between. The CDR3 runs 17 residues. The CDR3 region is CASSFRVVIRSNQPQHF. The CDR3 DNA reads TGTGCCAGCAGCTTCCGGGTCGTGATTAGGTCAAATCAGCCCCAGCATTTT. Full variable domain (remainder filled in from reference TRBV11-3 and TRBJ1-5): EAGVVQSPRYKIIEKKQPVAFWCNPISGHNTLYWYLQNLGQGPELLIRYENEEAVDDSQLPKDRFSAERLKGVDSTLKIQPAELGDSAVYLCASSFRVVIRSNQPQHFGDGTRLSIL.

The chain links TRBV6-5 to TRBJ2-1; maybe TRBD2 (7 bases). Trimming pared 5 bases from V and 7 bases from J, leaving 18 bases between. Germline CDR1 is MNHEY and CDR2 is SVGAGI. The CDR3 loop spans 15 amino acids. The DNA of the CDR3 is TGTGCCAGCAGTCGCTGGGGGGGGGCGTCGAATGAGCAGTTCTTC. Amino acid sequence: CASSRWGGASNEQFF.

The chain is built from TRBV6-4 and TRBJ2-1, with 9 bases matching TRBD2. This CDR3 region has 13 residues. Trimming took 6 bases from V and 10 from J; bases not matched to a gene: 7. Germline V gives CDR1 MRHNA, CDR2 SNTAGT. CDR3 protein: CASRDRLAGEQFF. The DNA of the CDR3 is TGTGCCAGCAGAGACCGTCTAGCGGGAGAGCAGTTCTTC.